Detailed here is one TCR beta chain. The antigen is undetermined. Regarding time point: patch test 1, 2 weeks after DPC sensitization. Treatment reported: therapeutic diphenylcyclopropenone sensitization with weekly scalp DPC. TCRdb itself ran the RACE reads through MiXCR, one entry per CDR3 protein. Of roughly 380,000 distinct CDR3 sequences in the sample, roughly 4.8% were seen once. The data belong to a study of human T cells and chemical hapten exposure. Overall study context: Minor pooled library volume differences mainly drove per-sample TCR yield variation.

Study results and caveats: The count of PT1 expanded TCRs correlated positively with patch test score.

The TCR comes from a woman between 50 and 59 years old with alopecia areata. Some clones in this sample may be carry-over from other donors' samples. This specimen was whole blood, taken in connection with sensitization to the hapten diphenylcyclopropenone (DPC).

The DNA for the CDR3 is TGCAGTGCCCCACCTAGCGGGGGGGATTTGGGGACCCAGTACTTC. Residues: CSAPPSGGDLGTQYF. The rearrangement uses TRBV20-1 and TRBJ2-5; 12 bases map to TRBD2. Looked up from germline, CDR1 is DFQATT and CDR2 is SNEGSKA (reference sequence). V trimming: 6 bases; J trimming: 7 bases; junction bases outside the gene matches: 12. The CDR3 length is 15 residues.